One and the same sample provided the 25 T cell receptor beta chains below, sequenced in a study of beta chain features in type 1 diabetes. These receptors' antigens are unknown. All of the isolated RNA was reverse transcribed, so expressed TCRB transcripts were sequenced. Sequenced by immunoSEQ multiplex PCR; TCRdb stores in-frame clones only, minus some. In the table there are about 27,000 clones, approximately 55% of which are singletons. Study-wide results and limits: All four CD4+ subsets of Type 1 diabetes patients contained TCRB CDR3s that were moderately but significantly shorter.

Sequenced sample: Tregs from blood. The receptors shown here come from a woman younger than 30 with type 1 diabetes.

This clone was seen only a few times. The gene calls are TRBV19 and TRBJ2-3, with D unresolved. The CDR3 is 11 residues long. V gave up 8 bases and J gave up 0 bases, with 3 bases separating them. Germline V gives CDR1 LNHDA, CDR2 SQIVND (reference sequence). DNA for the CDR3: TGTGCCAGTGGCAGCACAGATACGCAGTATTTT. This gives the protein CASGSTDTQYF.

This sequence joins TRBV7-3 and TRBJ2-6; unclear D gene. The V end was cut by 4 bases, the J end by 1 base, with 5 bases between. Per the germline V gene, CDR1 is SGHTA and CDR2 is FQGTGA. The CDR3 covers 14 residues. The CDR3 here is CASSSRSGANVLTF. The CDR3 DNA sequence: TGTGCCAGCAGCTCACGGTCTGGGGCCAACGTCCTGACTTTC.

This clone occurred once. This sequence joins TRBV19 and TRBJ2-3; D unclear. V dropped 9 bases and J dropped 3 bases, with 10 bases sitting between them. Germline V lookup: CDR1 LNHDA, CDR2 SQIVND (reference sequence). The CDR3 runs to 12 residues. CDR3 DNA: TGTGCCAGCGCGATCGAGACAGATACGCAGTATTTT. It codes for CASAIETDTQYF.

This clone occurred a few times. CDR3 nucleotide sequence: TGTGCCACCGCAGACAGGGCTGGCTTGGTAGCCAAAAACATTCAGTACTTC. Translating gives CATADRAGLVAKNIQYF. The chain is built from TRBV19 and TRBJ2-4, with TRBD1 identical over 7 bases. Germline CDR1 LNHDA, CDR2 SQIVND (reference sequence). Germline trimming cut 10 bases from V and 0 bases from J; bases unmatched to any gene: 15. This CDR3 has 17 amino acids.

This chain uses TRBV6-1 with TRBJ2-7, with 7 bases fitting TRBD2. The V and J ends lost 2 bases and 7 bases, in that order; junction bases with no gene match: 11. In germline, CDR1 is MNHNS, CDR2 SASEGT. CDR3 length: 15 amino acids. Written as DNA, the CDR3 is TGTGCCAGCAGTGAAAATGGCGGGAGCGTTGAAGAGCAGTACTTC. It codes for CASSENGGSVEEQYF.

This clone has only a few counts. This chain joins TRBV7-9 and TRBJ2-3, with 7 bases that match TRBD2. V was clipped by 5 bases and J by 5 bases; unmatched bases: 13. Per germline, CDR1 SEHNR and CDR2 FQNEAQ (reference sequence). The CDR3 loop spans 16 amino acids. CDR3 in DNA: TGTGCCAGCAGCCCAAGCGGGATGGGTGTGGGAGATACGCAGTATTTT. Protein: CASSPSGMGVGDTQYF.

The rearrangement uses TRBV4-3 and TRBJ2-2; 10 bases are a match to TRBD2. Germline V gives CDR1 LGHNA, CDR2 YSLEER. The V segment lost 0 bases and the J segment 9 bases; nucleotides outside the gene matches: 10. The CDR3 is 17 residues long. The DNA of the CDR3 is TGCGCCAGCAGCCAAGACCCAACTAGCGGGACCCTACGGGAGCTGTTTTTT. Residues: CASSQDPTSGTLRELFF.

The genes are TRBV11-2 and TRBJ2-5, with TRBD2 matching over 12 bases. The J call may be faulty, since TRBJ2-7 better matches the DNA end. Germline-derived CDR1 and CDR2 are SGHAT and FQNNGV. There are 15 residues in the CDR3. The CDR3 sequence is CASSEGLAGNYEQYF. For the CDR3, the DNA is TGTGCCAGCAGCGAAGGACTAGCGGGGAACTACGAGCAGTACTTC.

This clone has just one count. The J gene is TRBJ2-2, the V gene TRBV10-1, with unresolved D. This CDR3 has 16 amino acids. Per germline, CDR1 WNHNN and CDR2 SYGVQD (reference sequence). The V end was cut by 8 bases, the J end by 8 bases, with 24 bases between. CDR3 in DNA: TGCGCCAGCCTCCCTGTCCTCCCTCCGAACGGGGGGGAGCTGTTTTTT. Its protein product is CASLPVLPPNGGELFF.

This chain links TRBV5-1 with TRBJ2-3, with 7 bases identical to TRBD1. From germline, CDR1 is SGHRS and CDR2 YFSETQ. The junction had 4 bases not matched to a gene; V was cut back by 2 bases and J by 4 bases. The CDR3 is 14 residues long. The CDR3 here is CASSFGQVADTQYF. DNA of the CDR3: TGCGCCAGCAGCTTTGGACAGGTTGCAGATACGCAGTATTTT.

The chain's CDR3 is CASATPLAGELFF. The CDR3 DNA sequence: TGTGCCAGCGCTACCCCCCTGGCCGGGGAGCTGTTTTTT. The rearrangement joins TRBV9 to TRBJ2-2, with D unclear. The ends were cut back, 7 bases at V and 6 bases at J, with 13 bases in the middle. CDR1 is SGDLS, CDR2 YYNGEE, per germline. CDR3 size: 13 residues.

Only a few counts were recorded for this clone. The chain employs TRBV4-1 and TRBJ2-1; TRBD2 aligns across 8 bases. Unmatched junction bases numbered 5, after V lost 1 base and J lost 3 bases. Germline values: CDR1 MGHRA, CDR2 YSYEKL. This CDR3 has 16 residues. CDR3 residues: CASSQVRLAIYNEQFF. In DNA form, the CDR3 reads TGCGCCAGCAGCCAAGTTCGACTAGCGATCTACAATGAGCAGTTCTTC.

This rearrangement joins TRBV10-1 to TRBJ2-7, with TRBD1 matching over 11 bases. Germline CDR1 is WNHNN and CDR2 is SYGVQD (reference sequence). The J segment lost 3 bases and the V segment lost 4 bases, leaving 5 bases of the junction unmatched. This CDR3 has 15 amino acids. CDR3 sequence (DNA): TGCGCCAGCAGTGGTGGACAGGGGGCTGGCTACGAGCAGTACTTC. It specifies CASSGGQGAGYEQYF.

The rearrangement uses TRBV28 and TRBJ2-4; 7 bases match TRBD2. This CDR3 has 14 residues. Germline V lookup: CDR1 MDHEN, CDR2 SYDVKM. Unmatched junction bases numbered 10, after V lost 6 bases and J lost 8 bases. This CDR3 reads CASRGDPRGDIQYF. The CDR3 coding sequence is TGTGCCAGCAGGGGGGACCCCCGGGGGGACATTCAGTACTTC. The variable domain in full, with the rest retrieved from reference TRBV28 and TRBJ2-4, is DVKVTQSSRYLVKRTGEKVFLECVQDMDHENMFWYRQDPGLGLRLIYFSYDVKMKEKGDIPEGYSVSREKKERFSLILESASTNQTSMYLCASRGDPRGDIQYFGAGTRLSVL.

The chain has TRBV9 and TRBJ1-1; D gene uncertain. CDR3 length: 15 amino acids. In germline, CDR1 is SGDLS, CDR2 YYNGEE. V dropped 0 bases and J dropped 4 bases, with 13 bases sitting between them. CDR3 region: CASSVDGNQATEAFF. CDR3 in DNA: TGTGCCAGCAGCGTAGACGGAAACCAGGCCACTGAAGCTTTCTTT.

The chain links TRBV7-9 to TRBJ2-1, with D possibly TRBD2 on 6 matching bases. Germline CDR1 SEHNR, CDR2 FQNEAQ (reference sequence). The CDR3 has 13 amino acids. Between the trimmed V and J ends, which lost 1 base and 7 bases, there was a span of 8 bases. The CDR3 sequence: CASSLGGANEQFF. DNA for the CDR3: TGTGCCAGCAGCTTAGGCGGGGCTAATGAGCAGTTCTTC.

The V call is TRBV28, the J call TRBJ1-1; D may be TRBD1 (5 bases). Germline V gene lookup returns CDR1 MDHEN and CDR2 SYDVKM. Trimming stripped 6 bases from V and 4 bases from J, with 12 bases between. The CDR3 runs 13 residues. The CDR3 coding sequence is TGTGCCAGCAGGGGTTGGGGGGGCACTGAAGCTTTCTTT. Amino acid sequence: CASRGWGGTEAFF.

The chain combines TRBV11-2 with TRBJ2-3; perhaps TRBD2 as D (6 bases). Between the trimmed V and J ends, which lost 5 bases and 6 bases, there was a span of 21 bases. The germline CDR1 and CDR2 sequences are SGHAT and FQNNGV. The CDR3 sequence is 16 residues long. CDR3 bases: TGTGCCAGCAGCCCTCGATCGGGAGAGGGCCGCGATACGCAGTATTTT. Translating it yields CASSPRSGEGRDTQYF.

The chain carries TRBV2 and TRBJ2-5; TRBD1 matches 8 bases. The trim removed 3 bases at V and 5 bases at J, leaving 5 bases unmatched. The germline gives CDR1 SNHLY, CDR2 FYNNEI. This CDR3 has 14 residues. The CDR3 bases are TGTGCCAGCAGTGACAGGGGGCGTCGGGAGACCCAGTACTTC. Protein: CASSDRGRRETQYF.

CDR3 sequence reads: CASSRGGGETQYF. The CDR3, as DNA: TGCGCCAGCAGTAGGGGAGGGGGAGAGACCCAGTACTTC. The chain combines TRBV10-1 with TRBJ2-5, with D possibly being TRBD2 (7 bases). With 5 bases removed from V and 4 bases from J, the gap between germline ends came to 11 bases. Looked up from germline, CDR1 is WNHNN and CDR2 is SYGVQD (reference sequence). This CDR3 spans 13 amino acids.

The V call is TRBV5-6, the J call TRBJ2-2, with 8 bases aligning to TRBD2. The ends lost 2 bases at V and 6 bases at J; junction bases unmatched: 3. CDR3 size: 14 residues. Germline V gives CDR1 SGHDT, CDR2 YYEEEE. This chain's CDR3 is CASSLTSGAGELFF. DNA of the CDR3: TGTGCCAGCAGCTTAACTAGCGGCGCCGGGGAGCTGTTTTTT.

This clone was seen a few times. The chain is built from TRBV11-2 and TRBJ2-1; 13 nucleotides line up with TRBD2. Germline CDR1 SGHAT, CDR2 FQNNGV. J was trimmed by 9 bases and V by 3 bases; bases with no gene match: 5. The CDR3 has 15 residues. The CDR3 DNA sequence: TGTGCCAGCAGCTTCGTAGGACTAGCGGGAGTTGAGCAGTTCTTC. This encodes CASSFVGLAGVEQFF. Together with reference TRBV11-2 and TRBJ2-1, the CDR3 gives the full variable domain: EAGVAQSPRYKIIEKRQSVAFWCNPISGHATLYWYQQILGQGPKLLIQFQNNGVVDDSQLPKDRFSAERLKGVDSTLKIQPAKLEDSAVYLCASSFVGLAGVEQFFGPGTRLTVL.

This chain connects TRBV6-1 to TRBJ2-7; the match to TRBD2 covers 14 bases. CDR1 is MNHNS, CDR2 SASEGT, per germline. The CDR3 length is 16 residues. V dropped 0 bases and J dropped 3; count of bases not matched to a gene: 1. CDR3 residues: CASSEAGTSGSYEQYV. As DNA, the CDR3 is TGTGCCAGCAGTGAAGCAGGGACTAGCGGGAGCTACGAGCAGTACGTC.

The CDR3 region has the DNA TGTGCCAGCAGCTTAAGCGGGAGTAACCACAATGAGCAGTTCTTC. Residues: CASSLSGSNHNEQFF. This chain connects TRBV7-3 to TRBJ2-1; 7 positions agree with TRBD2. CDR1 SGHTA and CDR2 FQGTGA come from the germline V gene. Trimming took 1 base from V and 5 from J; bases not matched to a gene: 5. CDR3 length: 15 residues.

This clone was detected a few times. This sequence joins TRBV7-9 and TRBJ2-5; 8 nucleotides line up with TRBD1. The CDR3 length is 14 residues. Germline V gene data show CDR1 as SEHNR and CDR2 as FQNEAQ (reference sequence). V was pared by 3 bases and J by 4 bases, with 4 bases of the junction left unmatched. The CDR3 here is CASSFGQGGETQYF. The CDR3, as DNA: TGTGCCAGCAGCTTCGGACAGGGAGGAGAGACCCAGTACTTC.